This TCR beta chain was profiled in a study of vaccination and CD4 T cells after COVID-19 (dated by TCRdb to between 2021 and 2022). A note on the overall study: SARS-CoV-2 positivity had been established in the convalescent patients by nasal swab PCR, and mild disease was recorded in roughly 9 of these patients and severe disease in one. Participants received two doses of either the Pfizer-BioNTech BNT162b2 vaccine (n=8) or the Moderna mRNA-1273 vaccine (n=2). The convalescent cohort comprised six males and four females, including two Hispanic individuals, seven Caucasians, two Asians and one multiracial person. In approximately ten COVID-19 convalescent patients and a handful of infection-naive healthy vaccine recipients, the spike-specific CD4+ TCR repertoire before mRNA vaccination was compared with the repertoire after mRNA vaccination. Post-COVID blood samples were collected from convalescent patients a median of approximately 100 days after diagnosis, with a range of roughly 35 to 161 days. Culture stimuli were overlapping spike peptide pools from SARS-CoV-2 and from the common cold coronaviruses HCoV-NL63, HCoV-OC43 and HCoV-229E. Control cultures received a CEFX viral epitope pool as the positive control, an HIV-1 Nef peptide pool as the negative control, or no peptide. Post-vaccine blood samples were obtained a median of about 72 days after the second vaccine dose, with a range of roughly 14 to 241 days.

Library prep was done by PCR. DNA from cultured CD4+ T cells was subjected to TCR sequencing with the Oncomine TCR Beta short-read assay at the Johns Hopkins FTIC core. The QIAamp micro DNA kit was used to extract genomic DNA from the cultured CD4+ T cells. The Oncomine TCR Beta libraries from cultured CD4+ T cells were pooled using unique dual indexes and then sequenced on an Illumina iSeq 100. As for the original processing: Non-productive sequences were removed, and CDR3s that did not start with C, did not end with F or W, or were shorter than 7 amino acids were discarded. The MANAFEST web application identified antigen-specific clonotypes by comparing peptide-stimulated wells against reference wells and other culture wells. To be called positive, a clone needed an FDR below 0.05, an odds ratio above 5, and a productive frequency above 0.1% in at least two of three replicate wells. Clonotypes that were significantly expanded in both SARS-CoV-2 spike wells and at least one common cold coronavirus spike condition were defined as cross-reactive. Levenshtein distances (stringdist) and unrooted phylogenetic trees (ape) in R version 3.6.1 were used to assess CDR3 homology. TCRdb reworked the public reads: Q25 trimming with fastp, MiXCR clone assembly, productive beta chains retained. Rows are combined by CDR3 protein, so each entry shows the most common genes and DNA. In this record, the V and J calls reflect TCRdb's handling and not the investigators' own analysis. The sample profile shows about 19,000 distinct CDR3 sequences; 51% of them were found once. Approximately 10% of the sample goes to the ten largest clones.

Of note for this clonotype: Its antigen remains unidentified. Base quality data are lacking; no much larger clone is found one base away.

The label giving this sample's treatment or condition can be read as: approximately nine-day PBMC culture with coronavirus spike peptide pools or control peptides (ViraFEST assay). To expand antigen-specific T cells with peptide pools and then pick out the expanded clonotypes through TCR sequencing, the study relied on the ViraFEST assay. The positive SARS-CoV-2 PCR tests of the convalescent patients were dated from March to December 2020, before the Alpha, Beta and Delta variants emerged in the United States. Each well held under 2.5 million PBMCs cultured in IMDM containing roughly 5.4% human AB serum and 9 to 10 IU/ml IL-2, with 7.5 to 10 ug/ml peptide pools added. On days 3 and 7, half of the culture medium was replaced with fresh IL-2-containing medium. After 10 days of culture, CD4+ T cells were isolated by negative selection using the EasySep CD4+ T cell isolation kit. Ficoll-Paque Plus gradient centrifugation was used to isolate PBMCs from whole blood, and the isolated PBMCs were then either used fresh or cryopreserved at -140C. Triplicate wells were generally used for each culture condition.

Results the study describes overall, beyond this receptor: The median number of SARS-CoV-2-reactive clonotypes rose from under 25 after infection to 30 to 45 after vaccination, but the change was not significant. Relatively few convalescent patients were included in the study, and early timepoints after natural infection were not analyzed. In convalescent patients, nearly all vaccine-specific clones (304 of 307) were found to be mono-reactive for SARS-CoV-2 spike rather than cross-reactive with common cold coronaviruses. In convalescent patients, a median roughly 87% of post-vaccine SARS-CoV-2-reactive clones were detected only after vaccination, and vaccine-specific priming was suggested by this finding.

This TCR derives from a human donor who had recovered from COVID-19. The sequencing used CD4+ T cells from blood, cultured in vitro, collected before SARS-CoV-2 vaccination.

The CDR3 protein is CASSLGSLAGARDEQFF. The bases read TGTGCCAGCAGCTTAGGGTCATTAGCGGGGGCTCGAGATGAGCAGTTCTTC. The rearranged chain carries TRBV7-2 and TRBJ2-1, with 9 bases matching TRBD2. CDR1 and CDR2, per the germline V gene, are SGHTA and FQGNSA. Trimming removed 1 base from V and 8 bases from J; the gene matches leave 12 bases unexplained. From the cysteine up to the phenylalanine, the CDR3 has a length of 17 residues. Of the read, only the CDR3 DNA is kept; its 51 bases are in frame from base 1.